What follows describes a single TCR beta chain. Sample treatment: oral pan-JAK inhibitor, 5-10 mg twice daily. cDNA prepared by RNA extraction and subsequent reverse transcription served as the template for sequencing. Data came from immunoSEQ multiplex PCR; TCRdb stores just in-frame clones and leaves some out. The table has 200,000 to 250,000 clones, roughly 66% seen once. This sample was included in a study of CD8+ T cells in alopecia areata. Study-level information: The study gave treated patients oral tofacitinib at 5 to 10 mg twice daily.

V gave up 3 bases and J gave up 2 bases, with 14 bases separating them. This CDR3 region has 15 residues. The germline gives CDR1 MGHRA, CDR2 YSYEKL. The source was CD4+ T cells sorted from blood, collected at approximately week 42, from a patient treated with tofacitinib. The V gene is TRBV4-1, the J gene TRBJ2-7; D might be TRBD2 (5 bases). The clonotype originates from a human donor with alopecia areata. The CDR3 nucleotides are TGCGCCAGCAGCCACATCCGAGACGGGACCTACGAGCAGTACTTC. Translating it yields CASSHIRDGTYEQYF.